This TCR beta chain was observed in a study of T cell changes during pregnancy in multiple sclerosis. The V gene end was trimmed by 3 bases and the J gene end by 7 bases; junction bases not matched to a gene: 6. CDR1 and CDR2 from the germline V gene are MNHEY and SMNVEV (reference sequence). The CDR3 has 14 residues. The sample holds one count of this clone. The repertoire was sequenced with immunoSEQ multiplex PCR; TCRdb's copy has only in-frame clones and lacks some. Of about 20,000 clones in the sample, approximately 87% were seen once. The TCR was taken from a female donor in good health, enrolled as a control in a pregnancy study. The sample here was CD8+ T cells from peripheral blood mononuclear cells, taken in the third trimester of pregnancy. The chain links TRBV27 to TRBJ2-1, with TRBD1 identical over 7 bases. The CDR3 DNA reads TGTGCCAGCAGTTTTTACAGGGGAAGGAATGAGCAGTTCTTC. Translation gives CASSFYRGRNEQFF.